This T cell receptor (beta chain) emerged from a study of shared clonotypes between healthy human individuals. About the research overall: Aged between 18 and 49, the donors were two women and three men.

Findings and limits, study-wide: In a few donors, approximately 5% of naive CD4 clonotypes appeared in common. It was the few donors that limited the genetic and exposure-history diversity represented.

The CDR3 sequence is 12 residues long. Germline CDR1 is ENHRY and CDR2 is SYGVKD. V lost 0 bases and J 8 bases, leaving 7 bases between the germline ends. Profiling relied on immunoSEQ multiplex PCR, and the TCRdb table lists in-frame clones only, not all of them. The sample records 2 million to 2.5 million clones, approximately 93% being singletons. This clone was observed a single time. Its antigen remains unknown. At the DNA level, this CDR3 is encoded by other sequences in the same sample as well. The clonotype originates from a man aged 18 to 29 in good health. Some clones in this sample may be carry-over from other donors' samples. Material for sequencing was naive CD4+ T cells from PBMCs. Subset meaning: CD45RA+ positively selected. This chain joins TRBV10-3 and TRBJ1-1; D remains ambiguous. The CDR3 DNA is TGTGCCATCAGTGAGTCTGGTCCAGAAGCTTTCTTT. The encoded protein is CAISESGPEAFF.